The source of this TCR beta chain is a study of human T cells and chemical hapten exposure. TCRdb processed the RACE reads anew with MiXCR; each CDR3 protein has one entry. The table records some 340,000 distinct CDR3 sequences, under 8% of them present only once. The CDR3 extends over 14 amino acids. CDR1 SGHRS and CDR2 YFSETQ come from the germline V gene. Trimming took off 5 bases at V and 5 bases at J, with 16 bases between the two ends. The time point was: patch test 1, 2 weeks after DPC sensitization. Treatment meaning: therapeutic diphenylcyclopropenone sensitization with weekly scalp DPC. Ahead of applying each patch test, blood was sampled.

Here the sequenced sample was whole blood, taken in connection with sensitization to the hapten diphenylcyclopropenone (DPC). This chain links TRBV5-1 with TRBJ2-5; maybe TRBD2 (6 bases). This sequence was found in a woman aged 18-29 years with alopecia areata. Some clones in this sample may be carry-over from other donors' samples. CDR3 nucleotides: TGCGCCAGCAGACCGGGGGAGATTGGTGAGACCCAGTACTTC. Translation gives CASRPGEIGETQYF.